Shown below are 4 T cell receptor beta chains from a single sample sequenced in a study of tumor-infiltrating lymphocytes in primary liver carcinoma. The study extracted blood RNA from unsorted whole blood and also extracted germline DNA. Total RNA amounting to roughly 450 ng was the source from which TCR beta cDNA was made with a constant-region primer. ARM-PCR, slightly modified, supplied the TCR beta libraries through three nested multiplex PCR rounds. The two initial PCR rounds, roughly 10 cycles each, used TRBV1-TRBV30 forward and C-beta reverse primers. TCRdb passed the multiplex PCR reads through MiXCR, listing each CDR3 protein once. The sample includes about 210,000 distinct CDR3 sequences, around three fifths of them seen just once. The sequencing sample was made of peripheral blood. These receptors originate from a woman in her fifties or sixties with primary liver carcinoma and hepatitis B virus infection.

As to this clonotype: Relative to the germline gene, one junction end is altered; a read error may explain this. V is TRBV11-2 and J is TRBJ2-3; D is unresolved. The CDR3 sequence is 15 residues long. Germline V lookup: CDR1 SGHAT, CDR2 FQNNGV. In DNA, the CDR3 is TGTGTCAGCAGCTGGGCTCATCACGGCACAGATACGCAGTATTTT. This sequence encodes CVSSWAHHGTDTQYF.

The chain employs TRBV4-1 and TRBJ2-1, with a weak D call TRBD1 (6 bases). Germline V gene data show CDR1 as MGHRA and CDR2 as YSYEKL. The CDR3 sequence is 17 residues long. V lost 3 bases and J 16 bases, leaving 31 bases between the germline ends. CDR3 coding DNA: TGCGCCAGCAGCCAGGCTCTGGGGGCGGCTCCGAGGAAAATGCACTTCTTC. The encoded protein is CASSQALGAAPRKMHFF.

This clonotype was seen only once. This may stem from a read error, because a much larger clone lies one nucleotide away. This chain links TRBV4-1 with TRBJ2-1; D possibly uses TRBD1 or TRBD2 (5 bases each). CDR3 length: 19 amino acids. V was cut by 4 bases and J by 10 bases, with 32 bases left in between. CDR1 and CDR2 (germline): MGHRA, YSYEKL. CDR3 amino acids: CASSLLAGYPTSPHWEQFF. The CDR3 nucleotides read TGCGCCAGCAGCCTCCTAGCAGGGTACCCCACTTCGCCCCACTGGGAGCAGTTCTTC.

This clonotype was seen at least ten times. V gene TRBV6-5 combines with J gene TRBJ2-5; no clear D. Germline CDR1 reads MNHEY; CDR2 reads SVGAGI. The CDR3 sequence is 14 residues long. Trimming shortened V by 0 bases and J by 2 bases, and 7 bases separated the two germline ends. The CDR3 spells CASSYSGAQETQYF. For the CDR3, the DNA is TGTGCCAGCAGTTACTCCGGAGCTCAAGAGACCCAGTACTTC.